These 5 T cell receptor beta chains came from one sample sequenced in a study of CD8 T cells in Susac syndrome. Reverse transcription of about 0.5 to 1 ug RNA was carried out with random hexamers. TCRdb re-called the immunoSEQ multiplex PCR reads through MiXCR, storing one row per CDR3 protein. Counted here are roughly 200,000 distinct CDR3 sequences, about 91% occurring once; the ten biggest clones make up approximately 0.09%. The specimen was CD4+ T cells from PBMCs. These receptor sequences come from a human donor with Susac syndrome.

The J gene is TRBJ2-6, the V gene TRBV18, with D possibly being TRBD1 (6 bases). Germline loops: CDR1 KGHSH, CDR2 LQKENI. There are 15 residues in the CDR3. V lost 4 bases, J lost 0 bases, and 7 bases lay in between. Written as DNA, the CDR3 is TGTGCCAGCTCACGAGGGGGCTCTGGGGCCAACGTCCTGACTTTC. This sequence encodes CASSRGGSGANVLTF. The variable domain in full, with the rest retrieved from reference TRBV18 and TRBJ2-6, is NAGVMQNPRHLVRRRGQEARLRCSPMKGHSHVYWYRQLPEEGLKFMVYLQKENIIDESGMPKERFSAEFPKEGPSILRIQQVVRGDSAAYFCASSRGGSGANVLTFGAGSRLTVL.

CDR3 loop: CSGTQGARISNQPQHF. The DNA for the CDR3 is TGCAGTGGTACCCAGGGGGCGCGTATAAGCAATCAGCCCCAGCATTTT. The rearrangement uses TRBV20-1 and TRBJ1-5; 8 bases line up with TRBD1. The CDR3 length is 16 residues. The germline V gene encodes CDR1 DFQATT and CDR2 SNEGSKA (reference sequence). The V and J ends lost 7 bases and 1 base, in that order; junction bases with no gene match: 12.

This clonotype was detected once. This chain links TRBV5-1 with TRBJ2-1; 10 bases map to TRBD2. The junction had 6 bases not matched to a gene; V was cut back by 4 bases and J by 5 bases. Germline-derived CDR1 and CDR2 are SGHRS and YFSETQ. The CDR3 runs 15 residues. The chain's CDR3 is CASSGSGGHNNEQFF. The CDR3 DNA follows: TGCGCCAGCAGCGGTAGCGGGGGGCATAACAATGAGCAGTTCTTC.

The genes are TRBV20-1 and TRBJ2-5, with D possibly being TRBD1 or TRBD2 (5 bases each). CDR3 length: 17 amino acids. Germline V gene data show CDR1 as DFQATT and CDR2 as SNEGSKA (reference sequence). Deletions cut 0 bases from V and 7 bases from J, with 24 bases between. The CDR3 loop is CSARDLPGTDLGGTQYF. For the CDR3, the DNA is TGCAGTGCTAGAGATCTTCCCGGGACGGACCTTGGGGGGACCCAGTACTTC.

This rearrangement joins TRBV5-1 to TRBJ2-5; D remains unclear. The CDR3 is 14 amino acids. Trimming cost V 3 bases and J 1 base, with 10 bases left between them. From germline, CDR1 is SGHRS and CDR2 YFSETQ. The CDR3 sequence: CASSSQPPQETQYF. In DNA form, the CDR3 reads TGCGCCAGCAGCTCGCAACCTCCCCAAGAGACCCAGTACTTC.